These 30 T cell receptor beta chains originate from one sample sequenced in a study of blood T cell repertoires in COVID-19. Data came from immunoSEQ multiplex PCR; TCRdb stores just in-frame clones and leaves some out. The sample shows approximately 230,000 clones, roughly nine tenths of them seen only once. Input material: PBMCs or T cells enriched from blood (not recorded which). These receptors all come from a woman aged 25 to 39 with acute COVID-19.

This rearrangement joins TRBV27 to TRBJ2-1, with D possibly TRBD2 on 5 matching bases. This CDR3 is 18 amino acids long. Deletions cut 0 bases from V and 2 bases from J, with 17 bases between. Germline assignment: CDR1 MNHEY and CDR2 SMNVEV (reference sequence). The CDR3 nucleotides read TGTGCCAGCAGTTTATCGAGTTATGGTCGGGATACCTACAATGAGCAGTTCTTC. Amino acids: CASSLSSYGRDTYNEQFF.

This chain links TRBV5-5 with TRBJ1-1; D remains unclear. Per germline, CDR1 SGHKS and CDR2 YYEKEE (reference sequence). V lost 5 bases and J lost 0, with 14 bases in between. CDR3 length: 15 amino acids. DNA for the CDR3: TGTGCCAGCAGGTCTCAGGCCAGGTTGAACACTGAAGCTTTCTTT. Residues: CASRSQARLNTEAFF.

The V gene is TRBV6-5, the J gene TRBJ1-1; D is undetermined. The CDR3 runs 14 residues. Looked up from germline, CDR1 is MNHEY and CDR2 is SVGAGI. Trimming removed 6 bases at V and 5 bases at J, with 16 bases between. CDR3 sequence: CASRGLWSSTEAFF. As DNA, the CDR3 is TGTGCCAGCAGGGGTCTATGGAGCTCGACTGAAGCTTTCTTT.

The rearrangement joins TRBV7-2 to TRBJ1-5, with D perhaps matching TRBD1 (5 bases). Trimming took off 0 bases at V and 7 bases at J, with 10 bases between the two ends. CDR1 and CDR2 (germline): SGHTA, FQGNSA. The CDR3 runs 14 residues. The DNA for the CDR3 is TGTGCCAGCAGCTTAGCTCTTCGACAGCAGCCCCAGCATTTT. Encoded protein: CASSLALRQQPQHF.

The chain carries TRBV7-3 and TRBJ2-3; TRBD1 matches 7 bases. CDR1 is SGHTA, CDR2 FQGTGA, per germline. Trimming removed 0 bases from V and 9 bases from J; junction bases left unmatched: 0. This CDR3 spans 12 amino acids. The CDR3, as DNA: TGTGCCAGCAGCTTAACACAGGGGACGCAGTATTTT. Protein sequence: CASSLTQGTQYF.

The chain uses TRBV6-1 and TRBJ1-2, with TRBD1 matching 7 bases. Trimming cost V 2 bases and J 6 bases; bases outside gene matches: 15. The CDR3 length is 17 residues. Germline loops: CDR1 MNHNS, CDR2 SASEGT. CDR3 sequence: CASSESGGTVLFDGYTF. The CDR3 region has the DNA TGTGCCAGCAGTGAATCGGGGGGGACAGTCTTATTCGATGGCTACACCTTC.

The J gene is TRBJ2-1, the V gene TRBV18; 8 bases match TRBD2. Germline loops: CDR1 KGHSH, CDR2 LQKENI. This CDR3 is 16 amino acids long. Trimming took 1 base from V and 5 from J; bases not matched to a gene: 7. In nucleotides, the CDR3 is TGTGCCAGCTCACCACAACTGACTAGCGTTGACAATGAGCAGTTCTTC. It yields the protein CASSPQLTSVDNEQFF.

The gene calls are TRBV25-1 and TRBJ1-2; D is perhaps TRBD1 (5 bases). V was trimmed by 3 bases and J by 7 bases, leaving 15 bases between them. Per the germline V gene, CDR1 is MGHDK and CDR2 is SYGVNS. This CDR3 contains 14 residues. CDR3 bases: TGTGCCAGCAGTGATTCGAGGGGAGGAAGTGGCTACACCTTC. As protein: CASSDSRGGSGYTF.

This clone was seen only a few times. This sequence joins TRBV7-9 and TRBJ1-5; no clear D gene. Germline CDR1 and CDR2: SEHNR and FQNEAQ (reference sequence). The germline V and J ends were trimmed by 3 bases and 2 bases, with 8 bases remaining between them. This CDR3 contains 14 residues. CDR3 in amino acids: CASSFHGGNQPQHF. For the CDR3, the DNA is TGTGCCAGCAGCTTTCACGGGGGCAATCAGCCCCAGCATTTT.

This clone was seen once. The chain uses TRBV5-5 and TRBJ2-5; D is perhaps TRBD1 (5 bases). Trimming took 1 base from V and 5 from J, leaving 12 bases between them. The CDR3 loop spans 14 amino acids. Germline V gene lookup returns CDR1 SGHKS and CDR2 YYEKEE (reference sequence). The CDR3 protein is CASSLSQGSETQYF. CDR3 coding DNA: TGTGCCAGCAGCTTGTCCCAGGGATCGGAGACCCAGTACTTC.

The chain joins TRBV5-6 to TRBJ1-1, with TRBD1 matching 7 bases. Germline lookup yields CDR1 SGHDT and CDR2 YYEEEE. CDR3 length: 15 residues. The V gene end was trimmed by 4 bases and the J gene end by 1 base; junction bases not matched to a gene: 7. The CDR3 is CASSRTGVANTEAFF. DNA for the CDR3: TGTGCCAGCAGCCGTACAGGGGTGGCGAACACTGAAGCTTTCTTT.

The genes are TRBV19 and TRBJ1-2, with 9 bases that match TRBD1. The V segment lost 3 bases and the J segment 3 bases; nucleotides outside the gene matches: 8. The CDR3 spans 16 residues. The germline V gene has CDR1 LNHDA and CDR2 SQIVND (reference sequence). CDR3 in amino acids: CASSMPNRGLDYGYTF. CDR3 DNA sequence: TGTGCCAGTAGTATGCCAAACAGGGGGCTGGACTATGGCTACACCTTC.

This chain links TRBV28 with TRBJ1-2, with a possible D match to TRBD1 (6 bases). This CDR3 comprises 13 residues. With 5 bases removed from V and 8 bases from J, the gap between germline ends came to 15 bases. Germline V gene sequence: CDR1 MDHEN, CDR2 SYDVKM. The CDR3 spells CASSRAGARGYTF. CDR3 DNA: TGTGCCAGCAGTCGAGCAGGGGCTCGCGGCTACACCTTC.

The chain couples TRBV4-3 to TRBJ2-2; 11 bases match TRBD2. V lost 0 bases and J lost 8; bases outside the gene matches: 23. The CDR3 covers 22 residues. Germline V gene data show CDR1 as LGHNA and CDR2 as YSLEER. The CDR3: CASSQDSPTSGTIPTSAGELFF. The CDR3 bases are TGCGCCAGCAGCCAAGATTCCCCGACTAGCGGGACCATTCCAACCAGTGCGGGGGAGCTGTTTTTT.

The chain uses TRBV12-5 and TRBJ2-7; TRBD1 matches 7 bases. Germline lookup yields CDR1 LGHNT and CDR2 FRNRAP. This CDR3 contains 12 residues. Trimming removed 7 bases from V and 6 bases from J; junction bases left unmatched: 6. The CDR3 sequence: CASADRVAEQYF. Written as DNA, the CDR3 is TGTGCTAGTGCCGACAGGGTCGCCGAGCAGTACTTC.

The rearrangement uses TRBV7-9 and TRBJ2-3; 11 nucleotides agree with TRBD1. CDR1 is SEHNR and CDR2 is FQNEAQ in the germline V gene (reference sequence). Losses at the gene ends were 5 bases for V and 4 bases for J; bases not matched to a gene: 8. CDR3 length equals 16 residues. The CDR3, as DNA: TGTGCCAGCAGCGGCCCCCGGGACAGGGGGTCAGATACGCAGTATTTT. This translates into CASSGPRDRGSDTQYF.

Worth noting for this clone: Additional DNA sequences in this sample encode the identical CDR3. The genes are TRBV30 and TRBJ1-5; no firm D call. Trimming stripped 2 bases from V and 0 bases from J, with 5 bases between. The CDR3 is 13 residues long. Germline CDR1 is GTSNPN and CDR2 is SVGIG (reference sequence). The CDR3 reads CAWSPGSNQPQHF. The CDR3 coding sequence is TGTGCCTGGAGTCCCGGTAGCAATCAGCCCCAGCATTTT.

Only a few counts were recorded for this clone. This chain links TRBV11-2 with TRBJ2-6; the D gene is possibly TRBD1 (6 bases). Germline V gene lookup returns CDR1 SGHAT and CDR2 FQNNGV. V lost 3 bases and J 4 bases, leaving 10 bases between the germline ends. CDR3 length: 15 amino acids. The CDR3 bases are TGTGCCAGCAGCTTGGACAGTACCGGGGCCAACGTCCTGACTTTC. Amino acids: CASSLDSTGANVLTF.

The V and J genes are TRBV5-4 and TRBJ2-1, with a possible D match to TRBD2 (5 bases). The CDR3 is made up of 15 amino acids. V shed 4 bases and J shed 1 base, with 12 bases lying between them. Germline V gene lookup returns CDR1 SGHNT and CDR2 YYREEE (reference sequence). CDR3 protein: CASSPGIPSYNEQFF. Here the CDR3 DNA reads TGTGCCAGCAGCCCCGGGATTCCGTCCTACAATGAGCAGTTCTTC.

The rearrangement uses TRBV2 and TRBJ2-1; a possible D gene is TRBD2 (6 bases). Between the trimmed V and J ends, which lost 6 bases and 5 bases, there was a span of 11 bases. CDR1 and CDR2 (germline): SNHLY, FYNNEI. The CDR3 has 13 residues. CDR3 in amino acids: CASSRDLNNEQFF. In DNA, the CDR3 is TGTGCCAGCAGCCGGGACTTAAACAATGAGCAGTTCTTC.

CDR3 residues: CASSYTGTEAFF. The CDR3 DNA reads as TGTGCCAGCAGTTACACAGGGACTGAAGCTTTCTTT. The rearrangement uses TRBV12-3 or TRBV12-4 and TRBJ1-1; perhaps TRBD1 as D (6 bases). The CDR3 spans 12 residues. The ends were cut back, 4 bases at V and 5 bases at J, with 8 bases in the middle.

The J gene is TRBJ1-2, the V gene TRBV2; 9 nucleotides line up with TRBD1. From germline, CDR1 is SNHLY and CDR2 FYNNEI. The CDR3 is made up of 14 amino acids. V lost 10 bases and J lost 4; bases outside the gene matches: 10. The CDR3 spells CANGTGRGGYGYTF. The CDR3, as DNA: TGTGCCAACGGGACAGGGAGAGGGGGCTATGGCTACACCTTC.

This rearrangement joins TRBV24-1 to TRBJ1-2; D is perhaps TRBD1 (5 bases). V was clipped by 7 bases and J by 6 bases, with 14 bases between them. The CDR3 has 13 amino acids. CDR1 is KGHDR, CDR2 SFDVKD, per germline. The CDR3 here is CATSPPGSHGYTF. The CDR3 nucleotides read TGTGCCACCAGCCCCCCAGGGTCGCATGGCTACACCTTC.

The gene calls are TRBV5-1 and TRBJ2-3; 11 bases fit TRBD2. The germline V gene has CDR1 SGHRS and CDR2 YFSETQ. Trimming at V came to 0 bases and at J to 0 bases, leaving 3 bases not matched to a gene. There are 17 residues in the CDR3. The CDR3 DNA reads TGCGCCAGCAGCTTGGTGGGACTAGCGGCTAGCACAGATACGCAGTATTTT. Residues: CASSLVGLAASTDTQYF.

The chain has TRBV5-4 and TRBJ2-7; D is unresolved. Looked up from germline, CDR1 is SGHNT and CDR2 is YYREEE (reference sequence). The CDR3 has 14 residues. The V end was cut by 6 bases, the J end by 2 bases, with 15 bases between. CDR3 coding DNA: TGTGCCAGCAAAGCCCCCGGGTCTCCCTACGAGCAGTACTTC. It codes for CASKAPGSPYEQYF.

The chain combines TRBV7-6 with TRBJ1-4, with D perhaps TRBD1 (6 bases). V was cut by 5 bases and J by 8 bases, with 9 bases left in between. The CDR3 is made up of 12 amino acids. CDR1 is SGHVS, CDR2 FNYEAQ, per germline. The CDR3 reads CASSATGEKLFF. The CDR3 bases are TGTGCCAGCAGCGCCACAGGGGAAAAACTGTTTTTT.

The chain has TRBV7-9 and TRBJ2-2; TRBD2 matches at 14 bases. Germline CDR1 reads SEHNR; CDR2 reads FQNEAQ (reference sequence). The CDR3 length is 18 residues. V lost 4 bases, J lost 5 bases, and 9 bases stayed unmatched. The CDR3 DNA follows: TGTGCCAGCAGCTCGCGGACTAGCGGGAGGCCGGGAACCGGGGAGCTGTTTTTT. The encoded protein is CASSSRTSGRPGTGELFF.

The chain joins TRBV25-1 to TRBJ1-2; 9 nucleotides agree with TRBD1. V lost 6 bases and J lost 1; bases outside the gene matches: 6. This CDR3 is built from 15 residues. The germline V gene encodes CDR1 MGHDK and CDR2 SYGVNS. CDR3 nucleotides: TGTGCCAGCAGCACAGGGGGCATACGTAACTATGGCTACACCTTC. Residues: CASSTGGIRNYGYTF.

J is TRBJ2-2 and V is TRBV29-1; the D gene is possibly TRBD1 (5 bases). Germline V gene data show CDR1 as SQVTM and CDR2 as ANQGSEA. V gave up 5 bases and J gave up 4 bases, with 17 bases separating them. The CDR3 contains 15 residues. Written as DNA, the CDR3 is TGCAGCGTTCTGGGGCAGCGAGGAATCACCGGGGAGCTGTTTTTT. It specifies CSVLGQRGITGELFF.

V is TRBV2 and J is TRBJ1-2; D gene uncertain. Germline values: CDR1 SNHLY, CDR2 FYNNEI. This CDR3 contains 10 residues. V was cut by 9 bases and J by 8 bases, with 10 bases left in between. The CDR3, as DNA: TGTGCCAGTCGGGAATACGGCTACACCTTC. This sequence encodes CASREYGYTF.